One and the same sample provided the 9 T cell receptor beta chains below, sequenced in a study of graft-versus-host responses after intestinal transplantation. The protocol was immunoSEQ multiplex PCR, while the TCRdb copy is restricted to in-frame clones and leaves out a portion. The sample contains around 21,000 clones, under 75% of which appear only once. Processing released intraepithelial and lamina propria lymphocytes from the graft tissue. The source was ileum tissue, collected around 20 days after intestinal transplant. All receptors derive from a human patient who received an intestinal transplant, so some T cells may come from the graft donor.

The V gene is TRBV9, the J gene TRBJ2-2, with 10 nucleotides matching TRBD2. Germline trimming cut 0 bases from V and 6 bases from J; bases unmatched to any gene: 2. Germline CDR1 SGDLS, CDR2 YYNGEE. The CDR3 runs 15 residues. Here the CDR3 reads CASSVGSGRSGELFF. The CDR3 DNA reads TGTGCCAGCAGCGTAGGTAGCGGGAGGTCCGGGGAGCTGTTTTTT.

This chain links TRBV4-1 with TRBJ2-5, with 9 positions matching TRBD1. With the DNA end fitting TRBJ2-7 better, the J assignment may be wrong. CDR1 and CDR2 (germline): MGHRA, YSYEKL. The CDR3 consists of 18 residues. Written as DNA, the CDR3 is TGCGCCAGCAGCCAAGATTCCTCCCGGGACAGGGTAACCTACGAGCAGTACTTC. Translated: CASSQDSSRDRVTYEQYF.

This clone has only a few counts. The chain is built from TRBV6-6 and TRBJ2-7; D not certain. Germline values: CDR1 MNHNY, CDR2 SVGAGI (reference sequence). V was shortened by 8 bases and J by 6 bases, with 17 bases between the two germline ends. This CDR3 comprises 13 residues. The CDR3 loop is CASVLVELREQYF. The CDR3 DNA sequence: TGTGCCAGCGTTCTGGTTGAACTACGCGAGCAGTACTTC.

Regarding this clone: Additional DNA sequences in this sample encode the identical CDR3. This chain uses TRBV27 with TRBJ1-2; D is perhaps TRBD1 (5 bases). The V end lost 5 bases, the J end lost 5 bases, and 15 bases lay between the germline ends. The V gene's germline CDR1 is MNHEY and CDR2 SMNVEV (reference sequence). The CDR3 is 14 amino acids. CDR3 nucleotide sequence: TGTGCCAGCAGTCCGCAGGGATGGTCGTATGGCTACACCTTC. It specifies CASSPQGWSYGYTF.

The chain joins TRBV27 to TRBJ1-1; 9 bases are a match to TRBD1. Germline CDR1 MNHEY, CDR2 SMNVEV (reference sequence). CDR3 length: 14 residues. V gave up 4 bases and J gave up 7 bases; unmatched junction bases: 7. The CDR3 DNA follows: TGTGCCAGCAGTTCCCACAGGGGGCTAATTGAAGCTTTCTTT. This codes for CASSSHRGLIEAFF.

The chain is built from TRBV9 and TRBJ2-1; 11 bases line up with TRBD2. There are 16 residues in the CDR3. V lost 0 bases to trimming and J lost 4 bases; unmatched junction nucleotides: 3. CDR1 is SGDLS and CDR2 is YYNGEE in the germline V gene. The CDR3 loop is CASSVDPSGGYNEQFF. The DNA for the CDR3 is TGTGCCAGCAGCGTAGATCCTAGCGGGGGGTACAATGAGCAGTTCTTC.

The chain joins TRBV2 to TRBJ1-1, with 7 bases identical to TRBD1. Germline CDR1 is SNHLY and CDR2 is FYNNEI. CDR3 length: 16 amino acids. Trimming at V came to 5 bases and at J to 1 base, leaving 10 bases not matched to a gene. CDR3 DNA: TGTGCCAGCAGTCGGACCTCGACAGGGCCGAACACTGAAGCTTTCTTT. It encodes CASSRTSTGPNTEAFF.

The V call is TRBV5-6, the J call TRBJ2-7; 10 nucleotides align to TRBD1. The CDR3 consists of 18 residues. V dropped 5 bases and J dropped 3; count of bases not matched to a gene: 17. Germline CDR1 and CDR2: SGHDT and YYEEEE. CDR3 region: CASRYGTGAKFFLYEQYF. Here the CDR3 DNA reads TGTGCCAGCAGGTATGGGACAGGGGCTAAGTTCTTCCTCTACGAGCAGTACTTC.

In its sample, this clone was seen a few times. CDR3: CASSQDPSSAQGVVTEAFF. The CDR3 coding sequence is TGTGCCAGCAGCCAAGATCCTTCTTCAGCGCAGGGGGTCGTCACTGAAGCTTTCTTT. The V and J genes are TRBV4-2 and TRBJ1-1; 7 bases are a match to TRBD1. The CDR3 covers 19 residues. Germline lookup yields CDR1 LGHNA and CDR2 YNFKEQ. J was trimmed by 4 bases and V by 0 bases; bases with no gene match: 17.